The rows below give T cell receptor beta chains drawn from one sample of a study of response to subunit inactivated influenza vaccine. In TCRdb, the RT-PCR reads were re-called with MiXCR into one record per CDR3 protein. Among some 640,000 distinct CDR3 sequences listed, approximately 14% were seen once. The sample here was PBMCs from blood, taken 14 to 15 days before vaccination. The receptor source for this set is a man aged 50-60 years who received an inactivated influenza vaccine. Each CDR3 is given with its conserved first and last residue. The D gene is left open where the match is weak. The listing skips clone size in some rows; elsewhere it reads once, few, many or a size class.

CDR3 protein	CDR3 DNA	clone size	D gene	V gene	J gene
CASSFSTSTDTQYF	TGTGCCAGCAGCTTTTCTACTAGCACAGATACGCAGTATTTT	many	.	TRBV7-9	TRBJ2-3
CATSDPGQPNEQFF	TGTGCCACCAGTGATCCCGGACAGCCCAATGAGCAGTTCTTC	.	.	TRBV24-1	TRBJ2-1
CASSSTPNYEQYF	TGTGCCAGCAGCTCCACCCCGAATTACGAGCAGTACTTC	.	.	TRBV7-2	TRBJ2-7
CASSPDRGLEKLFF	TGTGCCAGCAGTCCGGACAGGGGGTTGGAAAAACTGTTTTTT	few	TRBD1	TRBV12-3/TRBV12-4	TRBJ1-4
CAISEVASGDHEQYF	TGTGCCATCAGTGAGGTGGCTAGCGGGGACCACGAGCAGTACTTC	few	TRBD2	TRBV10-3	TRBJ2-7
CASSEAGSSDTQYF	TGTGCCAGCAGTGAAGCAGGGAGCTCAGATACGCAGTATTTT	.	.	TRBV6-1	TRBJ2-3
CASSQRIGGRNRRNEKLFF	TGCGCCAGCAGCCAGAGAATCGGAGGGAGAAATAGGAGAAATGAAAAACTGTTTTTT	.	.	TRBV4-1	TRBJ1-4
CASSSPLAGVYNEQFF	TGTGCCAGCAGTTCCCCGCTAGCGGGAGTCTACAATGAGCAGTTCTTC	.	TRBD2	TRBV27	TRBJ2-1
CASSKGPVNYGYTF	TGTGCCAGCAGCAAGGGACCCGTGAACTATGGCTACACCTTC	many	.	TRBV6-2/TRBV6-3	TRBJ1-2
CASSERTLSGANVLTF	TGTGCCAGCAGCGAACGGACACTCTCTGGGGCCAACGTCCTGACTTTC	.	.	TRBV7-9	TRBJ2-6
CASSLEGARTDTQYF	TGCGCCAGCAGCTTGGAGGGGGCTCGCACAGATACGCAGTATTTT	few	TRBD1	TRBV5-1	TRBJ2-3
CSAMRGAGTDTQYF	TGCAGTGCTATGCGCGGGGCGGGCACAGATACGCAGTATTTT	.	.	TRBV20-1	TRBJ2-3
CSVVAGENTIYF	TGCAGCGTTGTGGCAGGCGAAAACACCATATATTTT	few	.	TRBV29-1	TRBJ1-3
CATRSGTAPTDTQYF	TGTGCCACCCGCTCCGGGACAGCCCCCACAGATACGCAGTATTTT	few	TRBD1	TRBV24-1	TRBJ2-3
CAWRGNGTGGRRNTEAFF	TGTGCCTGGAGAGGTAATGGGACAGGGGGAAGGAGGAACACTGAAGCTTTCTTT	.	TRBD1	TRBV30	TRBJ1-1
CASSYGRDWTGPYYEQYF	TGTGCCAGCAGTTACGGCCGGGACTGGACAGGACCTTACTACGAGCAGTACTTC	.	.	TRBV6-2/TRBV6-3	TRBJ2-7
CSVRRGTSGNTIYF	TGCAGCGTCCGCAGGGGGACCTCTGGAAACACCATATATTTT	.	TRBD1	TRBV29-1	TRBJ1-3
CASSFPATYEQYF	TGTGCCAGCAGTTTCCCAGCCACCTACGAGCAGTACTTC	many	.	TRBV28	TRBJ2-7
CASSLQGATEAFF	TGTGCCAGCAGTTTACAGGGGGCCACTGAAGCTTTCTTT	many	TRBD1	TRBV12-3/TRBV12-4	TRBJ1-1
CASSVYSRNTGELFF	TGTGCCAGCAGCGTATATTCCAGGAACACCGGGGAGCTGTTTTTT	few	.	TRBV9	TRBJ2-2
CASSSGGRMNTEAFF	TGCGCCAGCAGCTCGGGGGGTAGGATGAACACTGAAGCTTTCTTT	few	.	TRBV5-1	TRBJ1-1
CASSQRRGGADTQYF	TGTGCCAGCAGCCAACGGAGAGGGGGCGCAGATACGCAGTATTTT	.	TRBD1	TRBV14	TRBJ2-3
CASSRAHSNQPQHF	TGTGCCAGCAGCCGAGCCCATAGCAATCAGCCCCAGCATTTT	.	.	TRBV7-2	TRBJ1-5
CASSFEEETYEQYF	TGTGCCAGCAGCTTCGAAGAGGAGACCTACGAGCAGTACTTC	many	.	TRBV7-9	TRBJ2-7
CSARQSDRGLDEQFF	TGCAGTGCTAGACAATCGGACAGGGGACTCGATGAGCAGTTCTTC	.	TRBD1	TRBV20-1	TRBJ2-1
CASSLGDRGGRGGNIQYF	TGTGCCAGCAGCTTAGGGGACCGGGGGGGACGAGGGGGAAACATTCAGTACTTC	.	TRBD2	TRBV11-2	TRBJ2-4
CSVFSYEQYF	TGCAGCGTTTTTTCCTACGAGCAGTACTTC	few	.	TRBV29-1	TRBJ2-7
CASSLGPENEQFF	TGCGCCAGCAGCTTGGGCCCGGAGAATGAGCAGTTCTTC	.	.	TRBV5-1	TRBJ2-1